This paragraph reports one TCR beta chain. The donors were part of the validation cohort, which consisted of over a hundred subjects and was separate from the first cohort of 666 subjects. The table came from immunoSEQ multiplex PCR; TCRdb's copy has only in-frame clones and leaves some out. The table includes 95,000 to 150,000 clones, over 90% detected once. The germline CDR1 and CDR2 sequences are SGHRS and YFSETQ. The V end was cut by 4 bases, the J end by 5 bases, with 13 bases between. This CDR3 region has 14 residues. This sample was included in a study of cytomegalovirus exposure and HLA in healthy donors.

The source of this sequence is a woman aged 18-29 years in good health and CMV-seronegative. The chain uses TRBV5-1 and TRBJ2-1, with TRBD2 as a possible D gene (7 bases). The sample was PBMCs. This CDR3 is CASSVGGLDNEQFF. The CDR3 coding sequence is TGCGCCAGCAGCGTCGGGGGGCTCGACAATGAGCAGTTCTTC. Variable domain in full (rest from reference TRBV5-1 and TRBJ2-1): KAGVTQTPRYLIKTRGQQVTLSCSPISGHRSVSWYQQTPGQGLQFLFEYFSETQRNKGNFPGRFSGRQFSNSRSEMNVSTLELGDSALYLCASSVGGLDNEQFFGPGTRLTVL.